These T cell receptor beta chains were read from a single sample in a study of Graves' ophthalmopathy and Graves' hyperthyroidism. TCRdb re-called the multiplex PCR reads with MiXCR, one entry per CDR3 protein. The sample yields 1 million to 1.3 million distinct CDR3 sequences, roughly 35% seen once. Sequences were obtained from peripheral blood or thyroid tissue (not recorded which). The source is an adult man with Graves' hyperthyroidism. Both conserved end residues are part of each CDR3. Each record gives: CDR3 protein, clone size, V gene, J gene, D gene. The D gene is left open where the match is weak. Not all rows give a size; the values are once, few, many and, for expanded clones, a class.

CDR3: CASSLSQLNSPLHF
size: NA
V: TRBV7-9
J: TRBJ1-6
D: NA

CDR3: CASSFAAGVPEQYF
size: many
V: TRBV7-2
J: TRBJ2-7
D: TRBD2

CDR3: CSVLVADYEQYF
size: NA
V: TRBV29-1
J: TRBJ2-7
D: NA

CDR3: CSARGGPGTGELYF
size: once
V: TRBV20-1
J: TRBJ2-7
D: NA

CDR3: CASSIGFQGTQYF
size: NA
V: TRBV19
J: TRBJ2-5
D: NA

CDR3: CATSDPGTSVYEQYF
size: many
V: TRBV24-1
J: TRBJ2-7
D: TRBD2

CDR3: CASSQEAGGGKTQYF
size: many
V: TRBV4-3
J: TRBJ2-5
D: TRBD2

CDR3: CATRQGNQPQHF
size: many
V: TRBV24-1
J: TRBJ1-5
D: NA

CDR3: CSATTGVVTEAFF
size: NA
V: TRBV20-1
J: TRBJ1-1
D: TRBD1

CDR3: CASTWGTEAFF
size: many
V: TRBV6-2/TRBV6-3
J: TRBJ1-1
D: NA

CDR3: CASSHRPGQGGHEQYF
size: few
V: TRBV6-5
J: TRBJ2-7
D: TRBD1

CDR3: CSVNRGTSSGNTIYF
size: NA
V: TRBV29-1
J: TRBJ1-3
D: NA

CDR3: CAISAQRSEMGETQYF
size: many
V: TRBV10-3
J: TRBJ2-5
D: NA

CDR3: CSVAGNPGGNYGYTF
size: NA
V: TRBV29-1
J: TRBJ1-2
D: NA

CDR3: CSLGRNTEAFF
size: NA
V: TRBV29-1
J: TRBJ1-1
D: NA

CDR3: CASSLVEGAYEQYF
size: many
V: TRBV11-2
J: TRBJ2-7
D: NA

CDR3: CASRTSGSNTGELFF
size: many
V: TRBV7-3
J: TRBJ2-2
D: TRBD2

CDR3: CASKVGASIQETQYF
size: NA
V: TRBV6-5
J: TRBJ2-5
D: NA

CDR3: CASSLGTQDTQYF
size: NA
V: TRBV3-1
J: TRBJ2-5
D: NA

CDR3: CASSSGTGIQPQHF
size: few
V: TRBV24-1
J: TRBJ1-5
D: TRBD1

CDR3: CASSENRGPSTGELFF
size: few
V: TRBV6-5
J: TRBJ2-2
D: TRBD1

CDR3: CATSRRGANNQPQHF
size: NA
V: TRBV15
J: TRBJ1-5
D: NA

CDR3: CATSDSISGGPLGANVLTF
size: many
V: TRBV24-1
J: TRBJ2-6
D: TRBD2

CDR3: CASSLRGVLNSPLHF
size: many
V: TRBV7-9
J: TRBJ1-6
D: NA

CDR3: CASSYSTGQTEAFF
size: NA
V: TRBV6-5
J: TRBJ1-1
D: NA

CDR3: CASRSGRERTDTQYF
size: NA
V: TRBV6-6
J: TRBJ2-3
D: TRBD2

CDR3: CASSFGPSREQYF
size: few
V: TRBV12-3/TRBV12-4
J: TRBJ2-7
D: NA

CDR3: CASSVAPKNTEAFF
size: many
V: TRBV9
J: TRBJ1-1
D: NA

CDR3: CASSQPNLGGEQYF
size: few
V: TRBV3-1
J: TRBJ2-7
D: NA

CDR3: CASSYQGQNYEQYF
size: many
V: TRBV7-9
J: TRBJ2-7
D: TRBD1

CDR3: CASSLVRTGAHYGYTF
size: many
V: TRBV7-8
J: TRBJ1-2
D: TRBD1

CDR3: CASNGLAGADTQYF
size: NA
V: TRBV2
J: TRBJ2-3
D: TRBD2

CDR3: CASTGTPKYEQYF
size: few
V: TRBV7-9
J: TRBJ2-7
D: NA

CDR3: CASSSKVAGGQETQYF
size: NA
V: TRBV5-1
J: TRBJ2-5
D: TRBD2

CDR3: CSASAVGQLLLSNQPQHF
size: few
V: TRBV20-1
J: TRBJ1-5
D: NA

CDR3: CASSLRLRAAGLGEQYF
size: many
V: TRBV7-2
J: TRBJ2-7
D: NA

CDR3: CAISERRAYEQYF
size: NA
V: TRBV10-3
J: TRBJ2-7
D: NA

CDR3: CASSQGQGGNTIYF
size: NA
V: TRBV6-6
J: TRBJ1-3
D: TRBD1